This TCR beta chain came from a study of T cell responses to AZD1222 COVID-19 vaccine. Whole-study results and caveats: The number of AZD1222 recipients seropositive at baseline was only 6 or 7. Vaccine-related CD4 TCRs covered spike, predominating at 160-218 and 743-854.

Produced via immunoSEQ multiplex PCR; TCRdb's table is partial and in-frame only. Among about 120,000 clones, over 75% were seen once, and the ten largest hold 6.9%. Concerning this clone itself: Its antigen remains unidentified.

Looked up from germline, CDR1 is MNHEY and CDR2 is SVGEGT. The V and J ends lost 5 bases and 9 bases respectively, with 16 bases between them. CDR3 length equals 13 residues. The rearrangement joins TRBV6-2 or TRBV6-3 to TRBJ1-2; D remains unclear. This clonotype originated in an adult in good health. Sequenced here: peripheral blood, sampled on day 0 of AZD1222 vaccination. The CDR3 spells CASSGTVFLSYTF. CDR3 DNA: TGTGCCAGCAGTGGAACAGTCTTTCTGAGCTACACCTTC.